This T cell receptor beta chain was recovered during a study of blood T cell repertoires in COVID-19 (TCRdb year 2020). Turning to the overall study: The collaborator samples originated in the United States, Italy and Spain and spanned the acute and convalescent phases of COVID-19. The repertoires were made available in a free public database intended to serve as a resource for research on the immune response to SARS-CoV-2. Where available, HLA class I and class II types were obtained from metadata supplied by the sample provider rather than from assay-based typing. The dataset comprised deeply sampled blood TCRbeta repertoires from subjects exposed to, actively infected with, or recovered from COVID-19. The samples were drawn from the first 160 participants of the ongoing ImmuneRACE study and from some 1,300 subjects provided by 6 global collaborators. A de-identified subject ID, COVID-19 status, age in years and sex were almost always included in the sample metadata. The prospective study material was composed of cDNA or gDNA derived from T cells, B-cell-depleted T cells, or PBMCs.

Trimming removed 5 bases from V and 2 bases from J, leaving 10 bases between the germline ends. CDR1 and CDR2 are read off the germline V gene as SGHAT and FQNNGV. Counted from cysteine to phenylalanine, this CDR3 has 15 amino acids. Here the CDR3 DNA is all that survives: 45 bases in frame from base 1. Collaborating institutions collected whole blood in K2EDTA tubes following their own protocols. Collaborator samples were shipped for TCRbeta analysis as frozen whole blood, isolated PBMCs, or DNA extracted from either sample type. Broad study findings and their caveats: Clinical and demographic metadata were provided uncurated, with the amount varying by source and participant.

The immunoSEQ Assay, a bias-controlled multiplex PCR, was used to amplify TCRbeta CDR3 regions from genomic DNA. The original pipeline was this. The number of nucleated cells in each sample was estimated by amplification of reference gene primers within the assay. Sequence reads were collapsed and filtered to measure the absolute abundance of every unique TCRbeta CDR3 rearrangement. For each sample, productive Simpson clonality was calculated as the square root of Simpson's diversity index across productive rearrangements. Entries here come from immuneACCESS through TCRdb and include only in-frame sequences with V and J called. Some clones fail to appear in such tables; in the studies checked, an unresolved V gene covers under half of the shortfall, and the cause of the remainder is unknown. V and J calls and clone size come straight from that table; D and trimming were deduced from the DNA. The sample table holds hundreds of thousands of clones, of which under 90% were seen once. Roughly 21% of the sample is held by the ten biggest clonotypes.

With regard to this clone: Its antigen has not been determined. No base qualities exist here, and no much larger clone lies one base off it.

The chain couples TRBV11-2 to TRBJ2-6; the D segment could be TRBD2, given 5 matching bases. This receptor was taken from a young man with active or convalescent COVID-19. The sample comprised peripheral blood. The DNA sequence reads TGTGCCAGCAGCCCCCGGAGGACTGGGGCCAACGTCCTGACTTTC. Its product reads: CASSPRRTGANVLTF.